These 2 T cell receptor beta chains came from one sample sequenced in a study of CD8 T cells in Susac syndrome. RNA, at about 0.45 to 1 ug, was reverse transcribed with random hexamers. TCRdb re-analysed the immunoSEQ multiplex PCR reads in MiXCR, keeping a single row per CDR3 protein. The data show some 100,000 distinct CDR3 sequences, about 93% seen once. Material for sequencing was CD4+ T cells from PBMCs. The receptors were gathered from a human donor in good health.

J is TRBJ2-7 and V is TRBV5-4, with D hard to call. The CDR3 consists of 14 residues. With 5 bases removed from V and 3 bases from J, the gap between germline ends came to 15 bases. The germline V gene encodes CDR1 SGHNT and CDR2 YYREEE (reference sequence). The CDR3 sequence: CASRIWGRGYEQYF. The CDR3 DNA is TGTGCCAGCAGAATTTGGGGAAGAGGCTACGAGCAGTACTTC.

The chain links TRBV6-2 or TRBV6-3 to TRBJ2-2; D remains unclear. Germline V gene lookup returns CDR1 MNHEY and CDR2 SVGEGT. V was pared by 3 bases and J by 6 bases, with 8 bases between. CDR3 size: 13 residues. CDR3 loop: CASSYLRAGELFF. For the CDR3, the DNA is TGTGCCAGCAGTTATCTTAGGGCCGGGGAGCTGTTTTTT.